The present T cell receptor beta chain was sequenced within a study of PD-1 blockade in mismatch repair-deficient tumors (dated by TCRdb to 2017 to 2019). Turning to the overall study: Between September 2013 and late 2016, the trial enrolled 86 consecutive patients with approximately 12 types of mismatch repair-deficient cancer, all of whom had received prior treatment and were progressing. Tumor-associated T cell clones in the peripheral blood of patients responding to PD-1 blockade were tracked using deep sequencing of TCR CDR3 regions. Points the paper makes about the study in general: Clones residing in the tumor, which were often undetectable in blood before treatment, expanded quickly after pembrolizumab and then contracted, generally before radiologic responses.

This clone appeared a few times. No antigen is known for it. One base away there is no much larger clone; base qualities are not given. The sample's time point label is to be understood as: peripheral blood 12 weeks after first pembrolizumab dose. Mismatch repair deficiency was established in every enrolled patient by polymerase chain reaction or immunohistochemistry. TCR sequencing was carried out for three patients who responded to pembrolizumab therapy. Pembrolizumab PD-1 blockade was prospectively tested in advanced mismatch repair-deficient cancers, regardless of tissue of origin, in the phase II trial. Peripheral blood T cell samples were collected serially, before PD-1 blockade began and at several time points afterward. Blood sampling time points were reported as weeks after the first dose of pembrolizumab. From the cysteine through the phenylalanine, the CDR3 covers 13 amino acids. Here the CDR3 DNA is all that survives: 39 bases in frame from base 1.

Receptor libraries were prepared by the immunoSEQ multiplex PCR assay. The clones in this table, taken by TCRdb from immuneACCESS, are in-frame only. Not every clone is retained; where verified, under half of the shortfall comes from an unresolved V gene, and the cause of the rest is unknown. The sample table shows over 75,000 clones, and roughly 80% are seen once. The ten most abundant clones make up roughly 2.7% of the sample. Sequenced material: peripheral blood, taken 12 weeks after starting pembrolizumab. This TCR was sampled from an adult with mismatch repair-deficient cancer. The sequence joins TRBV21-1 to TRBJ2-7; the D call TRBD1 from the table was never checked on the DNA. TRBV21-1 represents a pseudogene. The CDR3 has the sequence CANWNGDTYEQYF. The sequence in DNA is TGTGCCAATTGGAATGGGGACACCTACGAGCAGTACTTC.